A selection of T cell receptor beta chains follows, all from one sample in a study of regulatory T cells in long-lasting Graves disease. TCRdb re-analysed the multiplex PCR reads in MiXCR, keeping a single row per CDR3 protein. Here the sample spans 500,000 to 800,000 distinct CDR3 sequences, approximately 29% being singletons. Sequencing was performed on peripheral blood mononuclear cells (PBMCs), taken when the disease was refractory, from a patient treated with antithyroid drugs. All receptors derive from a female donor with Graves disease. Both conserved end residues are part of each CDR3.

TRBV6-9 | CASSYYTGYGYTF
TRBV25-1 | CASSEVSGRTGELFF
TRBV29-1 | CSVVFAGANVLTF
TRBV2 | CARRDRLLTEAFF
TRBV5-1 | CASSLAGLAGVTGELFF
TRBV9 | CASSVAGSGSYEQYF
TRBV2 | CASSSSGQIHYGYTF
TRBV7-9 | CASSLDLGRGQETQHF
TRBV9 | CASSRGPRRTEAFF
TRBV6-2/TRBV6-3 | CASSYPTGNSNQPQHF
TRBV29-1 | CSVEKAPGETQYF
TRBV11-2 | CASSQDSGGRGNEKLFF
TRBV30 | CAWSVRRVGGGRYEQYF
TRBV28 | CASSFRGIGTEAFF
TRBV7-2 | CASSLDFAKTYEQYF
TRBV7-6 | CASSHSGDYGYTF